Listed below are T cell receptor beta chains from one sample, sequenced in a study of blood T cell repertoires in COVID-19. Measured with immunoSEQ multiplex PCR; TCRdb has only the in-frame clones, and not every one. The profile shows fewer than 200,000 clones, about 85% of them singletons. Sequenced material: peripheral blood. All receptors derive from a man in his sixties who had recovered from COVID-19. The CDR3 runs from the conserved cysteine through the conserved F or W. The D gene is left open where the match is weak. Part of the rows lack a size; the others show once, few, many or a class for expanded clones.

d_gene: TRBD1
j_gene: TRBJ2-3
len: 15
abundance: NA
v_gene: TRBV5-1
CDR3nt: TGCGCCAGCAGCGTGGACAGGGGGTCGATAGATACGCAGTATTTT
CDR3aa: CASSVDRGSIDTQYF

d_gene: TRBD1
j_gene: TRBJ1-1
len: 16
abundance: NA
v_gene: TRBV18
CDR3nt: TGTGCCAGCTCACCGAATCCGGGACAGGCGTACACTGAAGCTTTCTTT
CDR3aa: CASSPNPGQAYTEAFF

d_gene: TRBD2
j_gene: TRBJ2-1
len: 15
abundance: NA
v_gene: TRBV4-1
CDR3nt: TGCGCCAGCAGGGAGGGTAGCGGGGGGGCTGATGAGCAGTTCTTC
CDR3aa: CASREGSGGADEQFF

d_gene: TRBD1
j_gene: TRBJ1-1
len: 13
abundance: NA
v_gene: TRBV7-3
CDR3nt: TGTGCCAGCAGCTCCTTGGACAGGGATGAAGCTTTCTTT
CDR3aa: CASSSLDRDEAFF

d_gene: NA
j_gene: TRBJ1-2
len: 12
abundance: NA
v_gene: TRBV6-5
CDR3nt: TGTGCCAGCAGTTCGACGGGGGATGGCTACACCTTC
CDR3aa: CASSSTGDGYTF

d_gene: TRBD2
j_gene: TRBJ2-1
len: 15
abundance: few
v_gene: TRBV7-9
CDR3nt: TGTGCCAGCAGCCCGCTGCGGGGGAGATACAATGAGCAGTTCTTC
CDR3aa: CASSPLRGRYNEQFF

d_gene: TRBD1
j_gene: TRBJ2-7
len: 14
abundance: NA
v_gene: TRBV7-9
CDR3nt: TGTGCCAGCAGCCGGGACAGGAGTTTCTACGAGCAGTACTTC
CDR3aa: CASSRDRSFYEQYF

d_gene: TRBD1
j_gene: TRBJ1-1
len: 14
abundance: few
v_gene: TRBV15
CDR3nt: TGTGCCACCAGCAGAGAGGGGACAGGTTGGAAAGCTTTCTTT
CDR3aa: CATSREGTGWKAFF

d_gene: TRBD1
j_gene: TRBJ2-2
len: 15
abundance: NA
v_gene: TRBV7-8
CDR3nt: TGTGCCAGCAGTTTTCCTGACAGGGACACCGGGGAGCTGTTTTTT
CDR3aa: CASSFPDRDTGELFF

d_gene: NA
j_gene: TRBJ1-6
len: 14
abundance: NA
v_gene: TRBV6-4
CDR3nt: TGTGCCAGCAGTGAAGAACAGGGTGATTCACCCCTCCACTTT
CDR3aa: CASSEEQGDSPLHF

d_gene: TRBD1
j_gene: TRBJ2-3
len: 16
abundance: NA
v_gene: TRBV4-2
CDR3nt: TGTGCCAGCAGCTCGCCAGCCGGACAGGGCACAGATACGCAGTATTTT
CDR3aa: CASSSPAGQGTDTQYF

d_gene: NA
j_gene: TRBJ2-5
len: 15
abundance: NA
v_gene: TRBV5-1
CDR3nt: TGCGCCAGCAGCTGGGCCAGGGGGGAGATCGAGACCCAGTACTTC
CDR3aa: CASSWARGEIETQYF

d_gene: NA
j_gene: TRBJ1-3
len: 15
abundance: NA
v_gene: TRBV25-1
CDR3nt: TGTGCCAGCAGTGCCCGCCTCGGAGCTGGAAACACCATATATTTT
CDR3aa: CASSARLGAGNTIYF

d_gene: TRBD1
j_gene: TRBJ2-3
len: 15
abundance: NA
v_gene: TRBV25-1
CDR3nt: TGTGCCAGCAGCGGGACAGCTTCTAGCACAGATACGCAGTATTTT
CDR3aa: CASSGTASSTDTQYF

d_gene: TRBD1
j_gene: TRBJ1-2
len: 15
abundance: few
v_gene: TRBV3-1/TRBV3-2
CDR3nt: TGTGCCAGCAGCCAAGGACAGGGGCGGAGGTATGGCTACACCTTC
CDR3aa: CASSQGQGRRYGYTF

d_gene: NA
j_gene: TRBJ1-4
len: 14
abundance: NA
v_gene: TRBV9
CDR3nt: TGTGCCAGCAGCTCAGGGGTTTCGAGGGAAAAACTGTTTTTT
CDR3aa: CASSSGVSREKLFF

d_gene: TRBD2
j_gene: TRBJ2-7
len: 17
abundance: NA
v_gene: TRBV7-9
CDR3nt: TGTGCCAGCAGCTTAGGGGGTCGGGAGGCCTTACCCTACGAGCAGTACTTC
CDR3aa: CASSLGGREALPYEQYF

d_gene: TRBD2
j_gene: TRBJ2-5
len: 14
abundance: few
v_gene: TRBV11-1
CDR3nt: TGTGCCAGCAGCTCCCGACTAGCAGGGGAGACCCAGTACTTC
CDR3aa: CASSSRLAGETQYF

d_gene: NA
j_gene: TRBJ2-5
len: 12
abundance: NA
v_gene: TRBV20-1
CDR3nt: TGCAGTGCTAGTTTCAGCCAAGAGACCCAGTACTTC
CDR3aa: CSASFSQETQYF

d_gene: TRBD1
j_gene: TRBJ1-2
len: 17
abundance: NA
v_gene: TRBV18
CDR3nt: TGTGCCAGCTCACCATATCAAGCAGGGGGCGCGGGCTATGGCTACACCTTC
CDR3aa: CASSPYQAGGAGYGYTF

d_gene: NA
j_gene: TRBJ1-4
len: 15
abundance: NA
v_gene: TRBV15
CDR3nt: TGTGCCACCAGCAGAGCCGGGACTATAGGGGAAAAACTGTTTTTT
CDR3aa: CATSRAGTIGEKLFF

d_gene: NA
j_gene: TRBJ2-1
len: 17
abundance: NA
v_gene: TRBV21-1
CDR3nt: TGTGCCAGCAGCAAAGCCGGGTCGACAGGGGGCTACAATGAGCAGTTCTTC
CDR3aa: CASSKAGSTGGYNEQFF

d_gene: NA
j_gene: TRBJ1-1
len: 14
abundance: NA
v_gene: TRBV9
CDR3nt: TGTGCCAGCAGCGTACATCCAGGGGAAAGGGAAGCTTTCTTT
CDR3aa: CASSVHPGEREAFF

d_gene: NA
j_gene: TRBJ1-6
len: 14
abundance: NA
v_gene: TRBV5-4
CDR3nt: TGTGCCAGCAGCTTCGCCAGGGTGAATTCACCCCTCCACTTT
CDR3aa: CASSFARVNSPLHF

d_gene: TRBD1
j_gene: TRBJ1-3
len: 15
abundance: once
v_gene: TRBV18
CDR3nt: TGTGCCAGCTCACCAGGGACAGGGCTAACAAACACCATATATTTT
CDR3aa: CASSPGTGLTNTIYF

d_gene: NA
j_gene: TRBJ2-3
len: 13
abundance: NA
v_gene: TRBV6-5
CDR3nt: TGTGCCAGCAGAAACAGGGGGGGGGATACGCAGTATTTT
CDR3aa: CASRNRGGDTQYF

d_gene: NA
j_gene: TRBJ2-6
len: 15
abundance: NA
v_gene: TRBV9
CDR3nt: TGTGCCAGCACCGAACGAGGCTCTGGGGCCAACGTCCTGACTTTC
CDR3aa: CASTERGSGANVLTF

d_gene: TRBD1
j_gene: TRBJ1-2
len: 16
abundance: NA
v_gene: TRBV19
CDR3nt: TGTGCCAGTAGTATTCCGGCGGGGACAGGGGGCTATGGCTACACCTTC
CDR3aa: CASSIPAGTGGYGYTF

d_gene: NA
j_gene: TRBJ1-1
len: 13
abundance: NA
v_gene: TRBV19
CDR3nt: TGTGCCAGTAGTACTTCCCGGAACACTGAAGCTTTCTTT
CDR3aa: CASSTSRNTEAFF

d_gene: TRBD1
j_gene: TRBJ1-1
len: 17
abundance: NA
v_gene: TRBV5-1
CDR3nt: TGCGCCAGCAGCTTGAATGGACAGGGGTTTAGTAGCACTGAAGCTTTCTTT
CDR3aa: CASSLNGQGFSSTEAFF

d_gene: TRBD1
j_gene: TRBJ2-7
len: 13
abundance: NA
v_gene: TRBV5-1
CDR3nt: TGCGCCAGCAGCTTTGACAGGGGGCGCGAGCAGTACTTC
CDR3aa: CASSFDRGREQYF

d_gene: NA
j_gene: TRBJ1-2
len: 16
abundance: NA
v_gene: TRBV27
CDR3nt: TGTGCCAGCAGATCGCGTGGGGGCGGGCCCCTCTATGGCTACACCTTC
CDR3aa: CASRSRGGGPLYGYTF